A single TCR beta chain is shown here with its context. Its target is not known. The assay was immunoSEQ multiplex PCR, and TCRdb's table has in-frame clones only and misses some. Among almost 35,000 clones listed, about 70% were seen once. Blood CD4+ CD25-low CD127-high conventional T cells supplied the genomic DNA template. The data stem from a study of regulatory and conventional T cells in RAG deficiency. Whole-study results and caveats: Shorter CDR3s in all patient subsets; >75% Treg-Tconv overlap in Omenn.

Germline loops: CDR1 SGHRS, CDR2 YFSETQ. The ends were cut back, 6 bases at V and 2 bases at J, with 23 bases in the middle. The CDR3 runs 17 residues. These same records also appear under a second study, on regulatory T cells. That paper adds: Primers: 52 TRBV forward and 13 TRBJ reverse.

Sequencing used CD4+ effector T cells sorted from blood. This chain connects TRBV5-1 to TRBJ1-2; D is possibly TRBD1 (6 bases). The clonotype originates from a human donor in good health. CDR3 DNA sequence: TGCGCCAGCACCCCCCGGGTCGGACAGATCAACAACTATGGCTACACCTTC. Translating gives CASTPRVGQINNYGYTF.